This is a list of T cell receptor beta chains from one sample in a study of neurological immune-mediated disorders. TCRdb fed the 5' RACE reads into MiXCR, producing one record per CDR3 protein. Of almost 85,000 distinct CDR3 sequences listed, just over 2.5% are singletons. The specimen was PBMCs. These receptors originate from a woman in her twenties or thirties with multiple sclerosis. CDR3s include the opening cysteine and the closing phenylalanine or tryptophan. Fields, in order: D gene, clone size, V gene, J gene, CDR3 DNA, CDR3 protein. A D gene is named only where the DNA matches it firmly. Size is stated as once, few or many counts, or a class when the clone is expanded.

>NA|many|TRBV7-2|TRBJ1-1
TGTGCCAGCAGCTGGGGCACACTGAACACTGAAGCTTTCTTT
CASSWGTLNTEAFF
>NA|many|TRBV29-1|TRBJ2-7
TGCAGCGCCAAAGACTTGGACTTAAAAACGGGCGAGCAGTACTTC
CSAKDLDLKTGEQYF
>NA|many|TRBV12-3/TRBV12-4|TRBJ2-1
TGTGCCAGCAGCGGGAGCTCCTACAATGAGCAGTTCTTC
CASSGSSYNEQFF
>TRBD1|many|TRBV20-1|TRBJ2-2
TGCAGTGCGACAGGGGGAAACGGGGAGCTGTTTTTT
CSATGGNGELFF
>TRBD2|many|TRBV20-1|TRBJ2-7
TGCAGTGCGGGAGGGAACAGTCCCTACGAGCAGTACTTC
CSAGGNSPYEQYF
>TRBD1|many|TRBV24-1|TRBJ1-1
TGTGCCACGTGGACAGGGATGAACACTGAAGCTTTCTTT
CATWTGMNTEAFF
>NA|many|TRBV20-1|TRBJ1-5
TGCAGTGCTAGAGGGGGCCAGGTTCAGCCCCAGCATTTT
CSARGGQVQPQHF
>TRBD2|many|TRBV7-2|TRBJ2-7
TGTGCCACCAAAACTAGCGGGCTAAGCTACGAGCAGTACTTC
CATKTSGLSYEQYF
>TRBD1|many|TRBV5-1|TRBJ2-7
TGCGCCAGCAGCTTGGCCGGACAGGGCCATACCTACGAGCAGTACTTC
CASSLAGQGHTYEQYF
>NA|many|TRBV5-1|TRBJ2-7
TGCGCCAGCAGCTTGGAAAGTCCGACTAGAGACTACGAGCAGTACTTC
CASSLESPTRDYEQYF
>TRBD2|many|TRBV15|TRBJ2-7
TGTGCCACCAGCGTCCGGACTAGCGGGATCGCCGAGCAGTACTTC
CATSVRTSGIAEQYF
>NA|many|TRBV12-3/TRBV12-4|TRBJ2-3
TGTGCCAGCAGCTGGGGCGTGGCAGATACGCAGTATTTT
CASSWGVADTQYF
>NA|many|TRBV11-2|TRBJ2-2
TGTGCCAGCAGCCGCCGGCGCCTCGATGGCACCGGGGAGCTGTTTTTT
CASSRRRLDGTGELFF
>TRBD1|many|TRBV5-1|TRBJ2-7
TGCGCCAGCAGCTTGAGACAGGGTGCCTACGAGCAGTACTTC
CASSLRQGAYEQYF
>NA|many|TRBV20-1|TRBJ1-5
TGCAGTGCTAGAGATTTTTGGTCGGGACAAGAGTATCAGCCCCAGCATTTT
CSARDFWSGQEYQPQHF
>TRBD1|many|TRBV7-9|TRBJ2-6
TGTGCCAGCAGCGATGGGACAGGGAGGCCCGTCGTCCTGACTTTC
CASSDGTGRPVVLTF
>TRBD1|many|TRBV12-3/TRBV12-4|TRBJ1-1
TGTGCCAGCAGTTCCGACAGGGAAGGGAACACTGAAGCTTTCTTT
CASSSDREGNTEAFF
>NA|many|TRBV28|TRBJ1-5
TGTGCCAGCTGGGATACAGGGCACAATCAGCCCCAGCATTTT
CASWDTGHNQPQHF
>NA|many|TRBV25-1|TRBJ2-3
TGTGCCAGCAGTGCCCCTCGGGGGTTTACAGATACGCAGTATTTT
CASSAPRGFTDTQYF
>TRBD1|many|TRBV27|TRBJ1-6
TGTGCCAGCGGCGTCCACAGGGGGCTTTACCCTTCACCCCTCCACTTT
CASGVHRGLYPSPLHF
>TRBD2|many|TRBV6-2/TRBV6-3|TRBJ2-1
TGTGCCAGCAGCCAGGTACTAGCGGTTTACAATGAGCAGTTCTTC
CASSQVLAVYNEQFF
>NA|many|TRBV24-1|TRBJ2-1
TGTGCCACCAGTGTTGTTAGCGATGTATACAATGAGCAGTTCTTC
CATSVVSDVYNEQFF
>TRBD2|many|TRBV3-1|TRBJ2-1
TGTGCCAGCAGCCGCACTAGCGATGAGCAGTTCTTC
CASSRTSDEQFF
>TRBD2|many|TRBV7-2|TRBJ2-5
TGTGCCAGCAGCTTATTGCTAGCGGGAGGGCCTAACCAAGAGACCCAGTACTTC
CASSLLLAGGPNQETQYF
>TRBD1|many|TRBV27|TRBJ2-2
TGTGCCAGCAGAGATCGGACAGGGGTGTCCGGGGAGCTGTTTTTT
CASRDRTGVSGELFF
>NA|many|TRBV29-1|TRBJ2-5
TGCAGCGTTCGGTCCGGAGGGGAGACCCAGTACTTC
CSVRSGGETQYF
>NA|many|TRBV9|TRBJ2-1
TGTGCCAGCAGCCCTTCTGGGGGGACGCTTCGGGAGCGCCCTGAGCAGTTCTTC
CASSPSGGTLRERPEQFF
>NA|many|TRBV20-1|TRBJ2-1
TGCAGTGCACGCTACAGGAATGAGCAGTTCTTC
CSARYRNEQFF
>NA|many|TRBV5-1|TRBJ2-3
TGCGCCAGCTTCACCCAACCTTCAAGCACAGATACGCAGTATTTT
CASFTQPSSTDTQYF
>TRBD2|many|TRBV7-8|TRBJ2-1
TGTGCCAGCAGCTTAGGGTCGGGGGGGCGGAGGGGCAATGAGCAGTTCTTC
CASSLGSGGRRGNEQFF
>TRBD1|many|TRBV12-3/TRBV12-4|TRBJ2-3
TGTGCCAGCAGTTTCCTAGACAGGGACACAGATACGCAGTATTTT
CASSFLDRDTDTQYF
>NA|many|TRBV20-1|TRBJ1-5
TGCAGTGCTAGTAAAGGAAACAGGTTTAGCAATCAGCCCCAGCATTTT
CSASKGNRFSNQPQHF
>NA|many|TRBV25-1|TRBJ1-1
TGTGCCAGCAGTGGGCAACCGGGACTCTTGGGGACTGAAGCTTTCTTT
CASSGQPGLLGTEAFF
>NA|many|TRBV29-1|TRBJ2-2
TGCAGCGTCGAAACTAACAGGGGACTGGACGGGGAGCTGTTTTTT
CSVETNRGLDGELFF